This TCR beta chain appears in the sequencing data of a study of regulatory T cells in long-lasting Graves disease. The study, taken as a whole, reports: Persistent disease showed a preference for TRBV28, TRBJ1-2 and TRBJ2-5.

This clonotype was observed many times. The antigen remains undetermined. Compared with germline, one end of the junction differs, possibly owing to a read error. Time point: persistent/refractory GD, antithyroid drugs over 5 years with positive TRAb. The TCR library was made from RNA that had been extracted from PBMCs in TRIzol. The authors drew patients from an endocrinology department in Xi'an, China. A volume of 9 to 9.5 milliliters of peripheral blood was collected in EDTA tubes. The germline V gene has CDR1 MNHNS and CDR2 SASEGT. This CDR3 has 12 residues. In building TCR beta libraries, iRepertoire HTBI primers were used together with Arm-PCR of CDR3 regions. TCRdb analysed the multiplex PCR reads with MiXCR anew, one entry per CDR3 protein. Of 350,000 to 450,000 distinct CDR3 sequences detected, roughly 21% appear once; the ten largest clones hold roughly an eighth.

This TCR came from a female donor with Graves disease. This rearrangement joins TRBV6-1 to TRBJ2-7; 10 bases match TRBD2. This specimen was peripheral blood mononuclear cells (PBMCs), taken when the disease was refractory, from a patient treated with antithyroid drugs. CDR3 sequence: CASTNPGLAPFF. The CDR3 nucleotides are TGTGCCAGTACCAATCCGGGACTAGCGCCCTTTTTC.